This TCR beta chain was identified during a study of blood T cell repertoires in COVID-19. Study-wide context: Italy, Spain and the United States were the sources of the convalescent and acute COVID-19 samples. PBMCs, B-cell-depleted T cells, or T cells provided the cDNA or gDNA that made up the material.

Germline V gene sequence: CDR1 LNHDA, CDR2 SQIVND (reference sequence). The V and J ends lost 6 bases and 5 bases respectively, with 8 bases between them. The CDR3 consists of 12 residues. In the original analysis: It was from reference gene primer amplification that nucleated cell counts were estimated. Only in-frame clones appear in the TCRdb table, and some are missing; sequencing was by immunoSEQ multiplex PCR. The V and J calls and the clone size are those of that table, but D and trimming were determined from the DNA. The sample includes over 150,000 clones, more than 80% of them seen just once.

Sequencing was carried out using peripheral blood. This sequence was found in a woman aged 80 or older with COVID-19, enrolled during active disease. The chain is built from TRBV19 and TRBJ2-1; a weak D match, TRBD1 (6 bases). CDR3 bases: TGTGCCAGTAGACAGGGACACAATGAGCAGTTCTTC. Its translation: CASRQGHNEQFF.